These T cell receptor beta chains were read from a single sample in a study of cytomegalovirus exposure and HLA in healthy donors. Clones were sequenced by immunoSEQ multiplex PCR, and TCRdb holds only the in-frame ones, with some missing. Here the sample spans about 120,000 clones, about 80% being singletons. Source material: PBMCs. These receptors were obtained from a young man in good health and CMV-seropositive. Each CDR3 is given with its conserved first and last residue. The order of the fields is D gene, V gene, clone size, J gene, CDR3 DNA, CDR3 protein. The D gene is left open where the match is weak. Clone size is stated in some rows and not others, as once, few, many or a class when expanded.

TRBD1,TRBV6-4,NA,TRBJ1-2,TGTGCCAGCAGTGAACGCAGGGGGCGAAGTATATATGGCTACACCTTC,CASSERRGRSIYGYTF
NA,TRBV7-2,NA,TRBJ2-7,TGTGCCAGCAGCTCCCCTTACGAGCAGTACTTC,CASSSPYEQYF
TRBD1,TRBV5-6,NA,TRBJ1-2,TGTGCCAGCAGCTTGAGGTCACGAGGGGGCGTGGGAGGCTACACCTTC,CASSLRSRGGVGGYTF
NA,TRBV30,NA,TRBJ1-2,TGTGCCTGGAGTAAGGGGAGGGACTATGGCTACACCTTC,CAWSKGRDYGYTF
NA,TRBV27,NA,TRBJ1-5,TGTGCCAGCAGTTTACGCGGGGAGGCAAAGCCCCAGCATTTT,CASSLRGEAKPQHF
NA,TRBV6-5,many,TRBJ1-2,TGTGCCAGCAGCCTCGTAGAGGGCTATGGCTACACCTTC,CASSLVEGYGYTF
NA,TRBV11-3,NA,TRBJ1-1,TGTGCCAGCAGCTTAGGAGGGTCCGGGGACACTGAAGCTTTCTTT,CASSLGGSGDTEAFF
TRBD1,TRBV28,NA,TRBJ1-2,TGTGCCACTGAAGGGGGCTCCTATGGCTACACCTTC,CATEGGSYGYTF
NA,TRBV2,NA,TRBJ2-7,TGTGCCAGCGCCTACAGGGAGATCAACGAGCAGTACTTC,CASAYREINEQYF
TRBD1,TRBV30,few,TRBJ1-2,TGTGCCTGGAGTGTGGGACAGCGGAGGGACTATGGCTACACCTTC,CAWSVGQRRDYGYTF
NA,TRBV6-5,NA,TRBJ2-1,TGTGCCAGCAGTGTCGAGGGGGATGAGCAGTTCTTC,CASSVEGDEQFF
TRBD1,TRBV4-2,NA,TRBJ1-1,TGTGCCAGCAGCCCGTTATCCCCGGGACAGGGGAACACTGAAGCTTTCTTT,CASSPLSPGQGNTEAFF
NA,TRBV21-1,NA,TRBJ2-2,TGTGCCAGCAGCAAACCCGGCGGGGAGCTGTTTTTT,CASSKPGGELFF
NA,TRBV2,NA,TRBJ1-2,TGTGCCAGCACCCCCTACCAGGCTGGCTACACCTTC,CASTPYQAGYTF
NA,TRBV5-1,NA,TRBJ2-5,TGCGCCAGCAGCCCCGGGGGGACAAACCAAGAGACCCAGTACTTC,CASSPGGTNQETQYF
NA,TRBV2,NA,TRBJ1-1,TGTGCCAGCAGTGAAGAAACAGGGCTGGCCACTGAAGCTTTCTTT,CASSEETGLATEAFF
NA,TRBV7-3,NA,TRBJ2-5,TGTGCCAGCAGCTTAAGGGGCAGGGGGGCGTTTCAAGAGACCCAGTACTTC,CASSLRGRGAFQETQYF
NA,TRBV9,NA,TRBJ1-1,TGTGCCAGCAGAAGAGGGACAAAAGACACTGAAGCTTTCTTT,CASRRGTKDTEAFF
TRBD1,TRBV6-1,once,TRBJ1-2,TGTGCCAGCAGCCAAGACAGGGTCGCTGGAGGCTACACCTTC,CASSQDRVAGGYTF
NA,TRBV30,NA,TRBJ1-1,TGTGCCTGGAGTTATCTTATCTTCTTT,CAWSYLIFF
NA,TRBV2,NA,TRBJ1-1,TGTGCCAGCAGTGAAGCGATCCGGCGGGGCACTGAAGCTTTCTTT,CASSEAIRRGTEAFF
NA,TRBV9,few,TRBJ2-3,TGTGCCAGCAGCGTAGCGGGGGATACGCAGTATTTT,CASSVAGDTQYF
NA,TRBV5-6,NA,TRBJ2-7,TGTGCCAGCAGCTTAAGCCGTAGCTCCTACGAGCAGTACTTC,CASSLSRSSYEQYF
NA,TRBV11-2,few,TRBJ2-7,TGTGCCAGCAGCTTATTTCAGGGAACAGCCTACGAGCAGTACTTC,CASSLFQGTAYEQYF
NA,TRBV6-5,NA,TRBJ2-5,TGTGCCAGCACCTTCGCAGGGAAGCAAGAGACCCAGTACTTC,CASTFAGKQETQYF
TRBD1,TRBV4-1,few,TRBJ1-2,TGCGCCAGCAGCCAACTACAGGGGAGTGGTGGCTACACCTTC,CASSQLQGSGGYTF
NA,TRBV2,few,TRBJ1-4,TGTGCCAGCAGTGACCGCGGGGGGACTAATGAAAAACTGTTTTTT,CASSDRGGTNEKLFF
TRBD2,TRBV5-1,NA,TRBJ2-7,TGCGCCAGCAGCGCCAAGACTAGCGGGGGATACTACGAGCAGTACTTC,CASSAKTSGGYYEQYF
NA,TRBV30,NA,TRBJ1-1,TGTGCCTGGAGGTCGGGTAGGGGAAACACTGAAGCTTTCTTT,CAWRSGRGNTEAFF
TRBD1,TRBV5-1,NA,TRBJ1-2,TGCGCCAGCAGCTCCTCCGGGACAGGAGGACTTTCTAACTATGGCTACACCTTC,CASSSSGTGGLSNYGYTF
NA,TRBV6-5,NA,TRBJ1-1,TGTGCCAGCAGTTCCTACGGGGTGGGGAACACTGAAGCTTTCTTT,CASSSYGVGNTEAFF
NA,TRBV14,NA,TRBJ2-7,TGTGCCAGCAGCCAAGCTGGGACTGGCTACGAGCAGTACTTC,CASSQAGTGYEQYF
TRBD1,TRBV6-5,NA,TRBJ1-4,TGTGCCAGCAGCCTTAGGGACAGTCCTTTCCTGTTTTTT,CASSLRDSPFLFF
NA,TRBV11-3,NA,TRBJ1-1,TGTGCCAGCAGCAAAAGGGGAGGTGAAGCTTTCTTT,CASSKRGGEAFF
TRBD1,TRBV10-3,NA,TRBJ1-2,TGTGCCATCAAGAAGGGACAGGACCACGAATATGGCTACACCTTC,CAIKKGQDHEYGYTF
TRBD2,TRBV6-1,NA,TRBJ2-3,TGTGCCAGCGGGCGGGGGGAAACCACAGATACGCAGTATTTT,CASGRGETTDTQYF
TRBD2,TRBV19,few,TRBJ2-1,TGTGCCAGTAGCCGACTAGCGGGGAAGTACAATGAGCAGTTCTTC,CASSRLAGKYNEQFF
NA,TRBV6-1,NA,TRBJ1-1,TGTGCCAGCAGTCAAGAGTTCCCGGACACTGAAGCTTTCTTT,CASSQEFPDTEAFF
NA,TRBV6-1,NA,TRBJ1-5,TGTGCCAGCAGTGGTGGCGACGGGGGCAATCAGCCCCAGCATTTT,CASSGGDGGNQPQHF
NA,TRBV7-6,few,TRBJ2-7,TGTGCCAGCAGCCTCGACAGAAGCTCCTACGAGCAGTACTTC,CASSLDRSSYEQYF
NA,TRBV4-1,NA,TRBJ2-5,TGCGCCAGCAGCCACCCCCGCGGCAGGGTAGACTTACAAGAGACCCAGTACTTC,CASSHPRGRVDLQETQYF
NA,TRBV2,NA,TRBJ1-1,TGTGCCAGCAGGACCCAGAGGGACACTGAAGCCTTCTTT,CASRTQRDTEAFF
TRBD1,TRBV6-1,NA,TRBJ1-3,TGTGCCAGCAGAAAGAAGGGGGCCCCTGGGAACACCATATATTTT,CASRKKGAPGNTIYF
NA,TRBV7-9,NA,TRBJ1-6,TGTGCCAGCAGCTTAGGGCAGGGGCTGAATTCACCCCTCCACTTT,CASSLGQGLNSPLHF